These T cell receptor beta chains were read from a single sample in a study of T cells in Graves' hyperthyroidism and ophthalmopathy. TCRdb itself ran the multiplex PCR reads through MiXCR, one entry per CDR3 protein. Among roughly 420,000 distinct CDR3 sequences listed, around 13% were seen once. Sequences were obtained from blood. These receptors all come from a woman between 18 and 29 years old with Graves' hyperthyroidism. The CDR3 runs from the conserved cysteine through the conserved F or W. The D gene is left open where the match is weak. Clone size is stated in some rows and not others, as once, few, many or a class when expanded.

CDR3 | DNA | size | J | V | D
CAIRQGVGETQYF | TGTGCCATCAGACAGGGGGTAGGGGAGACCCAGTACTTC | many | TRBJ2-5 | TRBV10-3 | TRBD1
CTSRRTGGMGPNEQFF | TGTACCAGCAGACGAACAGGGGGCATGGGTCCCAATGAGCAGTTCTTC | many | TRBJ2-1 | TRBV7-2 | TRBD1
CASRGTVKYEQYF | TGTGCCAGCAGGGGGACAGTGAAGTACGAGCAGTACTTC | many | TRBJ2-7 | TRBV28 | TRBD1
CASSLYRDQPQHF | TGTGCCAGCAGCTTATACAGAGATCAGCCCCAGCATTTT | many | TRBJ1-5 | TRBV7-2 | NA
CSARDPGTASTEAFF | TGCAGTGCTAGAGATCCGGGGACGGCGAGTACTGAAGCTTTCTTT | few | TRBJ1-1 | TRBV20-1 | NA
CASTPAAYEQYF | TGTGCCAGCACTCCAGCCGCCTACGAGCAGTACTTC | many | TRBJ2-7 | TRBV2 | NA
CASGRRTGELFF | TGTGCCAGCGGAAGGAGGACCGGGGAGCTGTTTTTT | few | TRBJ2-2 | TRBV6-1 | NA
CASSGREWDEQFF | TGTGCCAGCAGCGGACGGGAGTGGGATGAGCAGTTCTTC | NA | TRBJ2-1 | TRBV6-1 | NA
CIARDPGTTTDTQYF | TGCATTGCTAGAGATCCTGGGACCACCACAGATACGCAGTATTTT | NA | TRBJ2-3 | TRBV20-1 | NA
CSAPSGTQETQYF | TGCAGTGCGCCTAGCGGGACCCAAGAGACCCAGTACTTC | many | TRBJ2-5 | TRBV20-1 | TRBD2
CATSDPIASGANVLTF | TGTGCCACCAGTGACCCTATCGCTAGTGGGGCCAACGTCCTGACTTTC | NA | TRBJ2-6 | TRBV24-1 | NA
CASSLGPEATGELFF | TGCGCCAGCAGCTTGGGGCCTGAGGCCACCGGGGAGCTGTTTTTT | few | TRBJ2-2 | TRBV5-1 | NA
CASSPTLPAGGRSNEQFF | TGTGCCAGCAGTCCGACTTTACCCGCAGGGGGTCGGTCCAATGAGCAGTTCTTC | many | TRBJ2-1 | TRBV28 | TRBD1
CASGPQDAYLGDEQFF | TGTGCTAGTGGTCCCCAGGACGCATACCTTGGGGATGAGCAGTTCTTC | many | TRBJ2-1 | TRBV12-5 | NA
CASGPLAGGPYEQYF | TGTGCCAGTGGTCCACTAGCGGGAGGGCCCTACGAGCAGTACTTC | many | TRBJ2-7 | TRBV19 | TRBD2
CASSQAPGERSGELFF | TGTGCCAGCAGCCAAGCCCCCGGGGAGCGGTCCGGGGAGCTGTTTTTT | once | TRBJ2-2 | TRBV3-1 | NA
CASSEARGRFGTQYF | TGTGCCAGCAGTGAAGCTCGCGGGAGGTTCGGGACGCAGTATTTT | few | TRBJ2-3 | TRBV6-1 | TRBD2
CASSLPPLGYNEQFF | TGTGCCAGCAGTCTCCCTCCCTTAGGATACAATGAGCAGTTCTTC | many | TRBJ2-1 | TRBV28 | NA
CASETGNTGELFF | TGTGCCAGCGAGACAGGGAACACCGGGGAGCTGTTTTTT | many | TRBJ2-2 | TRBV6-1 | NA
CASTVTGGSGIDQYF | TGCGCCAGCACCGTAACAGGGGGTAGCGGGATTGACCAGTACTTC | NA | TRBJ2-5 | TRBV5-1 | NA
CASSYSGNGVNYEQYF | TGTGCCAGCAGTTACTCTGGAAACGGAGTCAACTACGAGCAGTACTTC | few | TRBJ2-7 | TRBV6-6 | NA
CASSPGDSGADVLTF | TGCGCCAGCAGCCCAGGAGACTCTGGGGCCGACGTCCTGACTTTC | few | TRBJ2-6 | TRBV5-1 | NA
CSASYSGRVTKNIQYF | TGCAGTGCTAGTTACAGCGGGAGGGTTACCAAAAACATTCAGTACTTC | NA | TRBJ2-4 | TRBV20-1 | TRBD2
CASSLAQLDYEQFF | TGTGCCAGCAGCTTAGCGCAGTTGGACTACGAGCAGTTCTTC | few | TRBJ2-1 | TRBV7-9 | NA
CVSSLVSARDSGNTIYF | TGCGTCAGCAGCTTGGTGTCGGCAAGAGACTCTGGAAACACCATATATTTT | NA | TRBJ1-3 | TRBV5-1 | NA
CASSLSLWTGQETQYF | TGTGCCAGCAGTTTGTCCCTCTGGACAGGACAAGAGACCCAGTACTTC | many | TRBJ2-5 | TRBV27 | TRBD1
CASSLTSGDAYEQYF | TGTGCCAGCAGCCTAACTAGCGGGGACGCCTACGAGCAGTACTTC | many | TRBJ2-7 | TRBV7-2 | TRBD2
CASSLAGGLSSYTF | TGCGCCAGCAGCCTCGCGGGGGGGCTCAGTAGCTACACCTTC | NA | TRBJ1-2 | TRBV5-1 | NA
CASSNPGLLSGEQYF | TGTGCCAGCAGTAATCCGGGGCTTTTGTCGGGAGAGCAGTACTTC | NA | TRBJ2-7 | TRBV28 | NA